The T cell receptor (beta chain) described here comes from a study of post-analysis software for immune sequencing data. Overall study: Several disease courses (relapsing-remitting, secondary progressive and progressive-relapsing) of multiple sclerosis were included. Study-level findings and limits: When the samples were clustered directly with F measure, those that had been prepared in the same batch showed strong co-clustering. Normalized Chao1 diversity was significantly reduced in patients versus controls. Roughly 5 TRBV segments occurring more often in patients than controls included TRBV5-6, TRBV5-1 and TRBV20-1.

Comment on this clonotype: Its specificity is unknown.

The CDR3 covers 15 residues. Germline V gives CDR1 KGHSH, CDR2 LQKENI. V lost 2 bases and J 4 bases, leaving 15 bases between the germline ends. Unique-molecular-identifier-tagged TCR beta cDNA libraries were used. Using its own MiXCR run on the PCR reads, TCRdb lists one record per CDR3 protein. The sample holds 400,000 to 500,000 distinct CDR3 sequences, less than 40% seen once. The receptor was derived from a girl aged 2-10 years with multiple sclerosis. The material sequenced was blood. The chain combines TRBV18 with TRBJ2-7, with D perhaps matching TRBD1 or TRBD2 (5 bases each). The CDR3 protein is CASSPRDGHVYEQYF. The CDR3, as DNA: TGTGCCAGCTCACCAAGGGACGGACACGTTTACGAGCAGTACTTC.